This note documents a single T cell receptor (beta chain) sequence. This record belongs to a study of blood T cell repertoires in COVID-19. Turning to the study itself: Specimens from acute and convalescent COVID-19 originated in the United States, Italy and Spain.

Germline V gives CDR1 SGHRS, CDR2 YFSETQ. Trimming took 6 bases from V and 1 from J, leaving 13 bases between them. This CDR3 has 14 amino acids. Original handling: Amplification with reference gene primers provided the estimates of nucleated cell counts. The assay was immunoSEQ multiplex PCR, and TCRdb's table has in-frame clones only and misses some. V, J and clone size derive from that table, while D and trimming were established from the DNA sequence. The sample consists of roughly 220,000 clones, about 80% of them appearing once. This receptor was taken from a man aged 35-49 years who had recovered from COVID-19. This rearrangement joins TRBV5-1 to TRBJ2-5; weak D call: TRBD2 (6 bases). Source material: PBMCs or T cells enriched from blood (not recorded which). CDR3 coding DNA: TGCGCCAGCACTGAGGTAGCGGCCCAAGAGACCCAGTACTTC. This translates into CASTEVAAQETQYF.